This is a list of T cell receptor beta chains from one sample in a study of cytomegalovirus exposure and HLA in healthy donors. Sequencing used immunoSEQ multiplex PCR; TCRdb keeps in-frame clones, though not all of them. This table has about 180,000 clones, around 85% appearing once. Sequenced input: PBMCs. All receptors derive from a young man in good health and CMV-seropositive. CDR3s include the opening cysteine and the closing phenylalanine or tryptophan. A D gene is named only where the DNA matches it firmly. Rows may omit the clone size; those that give it use once, few, many or a size class.

j_gene,abundance,d_gene,v_gene,CDR3aa,CDR3nt
TRBJ1-1,-,-,TRBV27,CASTQTGSTEAFF,TGTGCCAGCACTCAAACAGGGAGCACTGAAGCTTTCTTT
TRBJ2-7,-,TRBD1,TRBV5-1,CASSPQPGGSRFSEQYF,TGCGCCAGCAGCCCCCAGCCAGGGGGCAGCCGTTTTTCTGAGCAGTACTTC
TRBJ2-3,once,-,TRBV25-1,CASSDSLRDTQYF,TGTGCCAGCAGTGATTCATTGCGTGATACGCAGTATTTT
TRBJ1-1,-,TRBD1,TRBV5-1,CASSSGQGLNTEAFF,TGCGCCAGCAGCTCTGGACAGGGATTGAACACTGAAGCTTTCTTT
TRBJ2-7,-,TRBD1,TRBV13,CASSLWGGDRGIHEQYF,TGTGCCAGCAGCTTATGGGGGGGGGACAGGGGTATCCACGAGCAGTACTTC
TRBJ2-2,-,-,TRBV30,CAWSIEVTGELFF,TGTGCCTGGAGTATTGAGGTCACCGGGGAGCTGTTTTTT
TRBJ2-1,once,-,TRBV11-2,CASSLGPGDLVNEQFF,TGTGCCAGCAGCTTAGGACCGGGGGATCTGGTCAATGAGCAGTTCTTC
TRBJ2-7,-,TRBD2,TRBV4-1,CASSQAVAGGVYEQYF,TGCGCCAGCAGCCAAGCTGTAGCGGGAGGTGTCTACGAGCAGTACTTC
TRBJ1-1,-,-,TRBV6-5,CASSYSNHQWNTEAFF,TGTGCCAGCAGTTACTCGAACCACCAGTGGAACACTGAAGCTTTCTTT
TRBJ1-5,-,TRBD1,TRBV28,CASSRTDRGNQPQHF,TGTGCCAGCAGTCGCACCGACAGGGGAAATCAGCCCCAGCATTTT
TRBJ1-2,few,TRBD1,TRBV4-1,CASSQDPTGENGYTF,TGCGCCAGCAGCCAAGATCCTACAGGGGAAAATGGCTACACCTTC
TRBJ1-1,once,TRBD1,TRBV27,CASRDRGGAAFF,TGTGCCAGCAGGGACAGGGGGGGGGCAGCTTTCTTT
TRBJ1-2,-,TRBD1,TRBV30,CAWSVTGVKYGYTF,TGTGCCTGGAGTGTAACAGGGGTGAAATATGGCTACACCTTC
TRBJ2-3,-,-,TRBV9,CTSGPSTDTQYF,TGTACCAGCGGGCCTAGCACAGATACGCAGTATTTT
TRBJ1-1,-,-,TRBV6-1,CASSEARVSAGGFF,TGTGCCAGCAGTGAAGCGCGGGTCTCAGCCGGTGGGTTCTTT
TRBJ2-7,-,TRBD1,TRBV2,CASSDRDRTQYF,TGTGCCAGCAGTGATAGGGACAGGACGCAGTACTTC
TRBJ2-7,-,TRBD1,TRBV28,CASSLLPGQDSYEQYF,TGTGCCAGCAGTTTACTCCCGGGACAGGACTCCTACGAGCAGTACTTC